This T cell receptor (beta chain) is drawn from a study of cytomegalovirus exposure and HLA in healthy donors. Study details: An early release of data contained approximately 80 million unique TCRs, which came from HLA-typed donors.

Study-wide results and caveats: A later analysis linked a missense variant in DCLRE1C to the trimming of TCR beta V and J genes. Other equally common chains were less clonally expanded than HLA-associated TCR beta chains, a later analysis showed.

This clone came up a few times. Antigen unknown. Vbeta (60) and Jbeta (13) primers were used in the PCR. Profiling relied on immunoSEQ multiplex PCR, and the TCRdb table lists in-frame clones only, not all of them. The repertoire consists of about 200,000 clones, with 79% occurring once and the leading ten covering 1.5%. CDR1 is SGHVS and CDR2 is FQNEAQ in the germline V gene. V dropped 5 bases and J dropped 3 bases, with 16 bases sitting between them. The CDR3 consists of 15 residues. The specimen was PBMCs. This sequence was found in a girl aged 10 to 17 in good health and CMV-seropositive. This chain joins TRBV7-8 and TRBJ1-1; tentative D call: TRBD1 (5 bases). CDR3 DNA sequence: TGTGCCAGCAGCCCCCCGGGGGGTAGGGACACTGAAGCTTTCTTT. This encodes CASSPPGGRDTEAFF.